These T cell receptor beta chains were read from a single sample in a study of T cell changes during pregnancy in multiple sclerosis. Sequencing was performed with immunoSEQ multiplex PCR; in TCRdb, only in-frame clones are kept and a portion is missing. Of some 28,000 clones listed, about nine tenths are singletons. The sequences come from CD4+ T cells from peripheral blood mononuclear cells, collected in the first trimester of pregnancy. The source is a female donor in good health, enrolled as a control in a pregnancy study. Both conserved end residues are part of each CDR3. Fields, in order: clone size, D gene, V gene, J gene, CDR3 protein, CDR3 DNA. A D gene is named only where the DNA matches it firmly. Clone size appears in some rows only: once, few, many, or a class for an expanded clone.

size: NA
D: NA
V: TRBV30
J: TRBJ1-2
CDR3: CAWSVRSGGLGGYTF
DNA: TGTGCCTGGAGTGTACGGTCCGGGGGGCTGGGGGGCTACACCTTC

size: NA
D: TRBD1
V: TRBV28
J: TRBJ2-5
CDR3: CASSSPGLRGETQYF
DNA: TGTGCCAGCAGTTCCCCTGGCCTCAGGGGGGAGACCCAGTACTTC

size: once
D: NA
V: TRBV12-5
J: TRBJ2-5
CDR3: CASGFGGSETQYF
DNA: TGTGCTAGTGGTTTCGGGGGTTCAGAGACCCAGTACTTC

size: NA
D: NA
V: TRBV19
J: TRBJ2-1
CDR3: CASSSRVPTNNEQFF
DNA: TGTGCCAGTAGTAGTAGGGTCCCGACTAACAATGAGCAGTTCTTC

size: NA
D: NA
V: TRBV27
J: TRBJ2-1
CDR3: CASSPSLGAKQFF
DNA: TGTGCCAGCAGTCCCTCCCTTGGGGCCAAGCAGTTCTTC

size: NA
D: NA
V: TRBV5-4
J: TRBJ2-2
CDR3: CASSFEGVTTGELFF
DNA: TGTGCCAGCAGCTTTGAGGGGGTGACAACCGGGGAGCTGTTTTTT

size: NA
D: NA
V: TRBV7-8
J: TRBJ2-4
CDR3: CASSLRGQGKNIQYF
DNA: TGTGCCAGCAGCTTAAGAGGGCAAGGCAAAAACATTCAGTACTTC

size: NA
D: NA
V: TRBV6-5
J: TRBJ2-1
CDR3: CASSYSKRGTEQFF
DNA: TGTGCCAGCAGTTACTCGAAACGAGGAACGGAGCAGTTCTTC

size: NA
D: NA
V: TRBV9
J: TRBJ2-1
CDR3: CASSAGQLSYNEQFF
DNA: TGTGCCAGCAGCGCTGGACAGTTATCCTACAATGAGCAGTTCTTC

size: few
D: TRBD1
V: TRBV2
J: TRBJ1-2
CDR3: CASSEQGASYGYTF
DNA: TGTGCCAGCAGTGAGCAGGGGGCATCCTATGGCTACACCTTC

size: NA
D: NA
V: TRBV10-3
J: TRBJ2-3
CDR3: CAISERGGPSTDTQYF
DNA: TGTGCCATCAGTGAGAGGGGGGGGCCAAGCACAGATACGCAGTATTTT

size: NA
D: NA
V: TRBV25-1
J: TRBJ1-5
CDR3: CASRPQGPNQPQHF
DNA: TGTGCCAGCAGGCCCCAGGGGCCCAATCAGCCCCAGCATTTT

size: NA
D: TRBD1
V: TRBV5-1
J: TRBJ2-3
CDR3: CASSSDRAPRDTQYF
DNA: TGCGCCAGCAGCTCGGACAGGGCCCCCCGGGATACGCAGTATTTT

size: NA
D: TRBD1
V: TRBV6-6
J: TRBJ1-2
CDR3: CASGTGEDYGYTF
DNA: TGTGCCAGCGGGACAGGGGAGGACTATGGCTACACCTTC

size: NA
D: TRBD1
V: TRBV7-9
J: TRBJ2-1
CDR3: CASTPDRDPLYEQFF
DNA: TGTGCCAGCACCCCCGACAGGGATCCACTCTATGAGCAGTTCTTC

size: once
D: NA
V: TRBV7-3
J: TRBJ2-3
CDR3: CASSPGTPLVDTQYF
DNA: TGTGCCAGCAGCCCCGGGACTCCCCTAGTTGATACGCAGTATTTT

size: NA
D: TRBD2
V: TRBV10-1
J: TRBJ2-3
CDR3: CATSGIAGPSTDTQYF
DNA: TGCGCCACCTCGGGGATAGCGGGACCTAGCACAGATACGCAGTATTTT

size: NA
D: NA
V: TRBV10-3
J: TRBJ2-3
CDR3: CAIKGNFATDTQYF
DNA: TGTGCCATCAAGGGGAATTTCGCCACAGATACGCAGTATTTT

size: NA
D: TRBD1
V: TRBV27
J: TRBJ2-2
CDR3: CASRVGQGAGELFF
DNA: TGTGCCAGCAGGGTGGGACAGGGGGCCGGGGAGCTGTTTTTT

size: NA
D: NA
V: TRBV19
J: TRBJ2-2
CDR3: CASRGRGTGELFF
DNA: TGTGCCAGTAGAGGAAGGGGCACCGGGGAGCTGTTTTTT

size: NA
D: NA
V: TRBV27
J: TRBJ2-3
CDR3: CASSRELGHTQYF
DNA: TGTGCCAGCAGCCGGGAGCTTGGACATACGCAGTATTTT

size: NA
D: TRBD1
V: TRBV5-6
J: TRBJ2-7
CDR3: CASSSPKGQGAYEQYF
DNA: TGTGCCAGCAGCTCTCCGAAGGGACAGGGGGCCTACGAGCAGTACTTC

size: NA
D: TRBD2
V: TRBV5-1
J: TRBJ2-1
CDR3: CASSRKGREGYHEQFF
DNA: TGCGCCAGCAGCCGCAAGGGGCGGGAGGGCTATCATGAGCAGTTCTTC

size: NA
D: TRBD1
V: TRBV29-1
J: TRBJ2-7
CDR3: CSVRGQTYEQYF
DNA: TGCAGCGTTCGGGGACAGACCTACGAGCAGTACTTC

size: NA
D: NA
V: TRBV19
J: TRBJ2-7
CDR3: CATSSHSSYEQYF
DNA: TGTGCCACCTCCTCGCACAGCTCCTACGAGCAGTACTTC

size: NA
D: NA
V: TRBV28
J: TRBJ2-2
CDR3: CASAPGSNTGELFF
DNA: TGTGCCAGCGCCCCAGGCAGTAACACCGGGGAGCTGTTTTTT

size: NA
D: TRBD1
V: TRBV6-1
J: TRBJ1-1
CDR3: CASSQLQGGNTEAFF
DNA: TGTGCCAGCAGTCAATTACAGGGGGGGAACACTGAAGCTTTCTTT

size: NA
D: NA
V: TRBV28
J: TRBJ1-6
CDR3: CASRVSAGINSPLHF
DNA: TGTGCCAGCAGGGTTTCCGCAGGGATTAATTCACCCCTCCACTTT

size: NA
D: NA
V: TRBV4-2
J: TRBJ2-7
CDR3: CASSQDPGVYEQYF
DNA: TGTGCCAGCAGCCAAGATCCGGGAGTCTACGAGCAGTACTTC

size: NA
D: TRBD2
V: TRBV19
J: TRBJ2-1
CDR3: CASSIDIFPGLAYEQFF
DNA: TGTGCCAGTAGTATAGATATTTTCCCGGGACTAGCCTATGAGCAGTTCTTC

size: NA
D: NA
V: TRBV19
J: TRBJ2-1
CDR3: CASSMEGALLHEQFF
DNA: TGTGCCAGTAGTATGGAGGGGGCCCTTCTGCATGAGCAGTTCTTC

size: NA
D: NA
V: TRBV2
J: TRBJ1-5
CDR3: CASSEATVNQPQHF
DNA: TGTGCCAGCAGTGAAGCGACAGTCAATCAGCCCCAGCATTTT

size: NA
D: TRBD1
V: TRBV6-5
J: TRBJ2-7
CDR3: CASNQPGQGNEQYF
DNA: TGTGCCAGCAACCAACCGGGACAGGGCAACGAGCAGTACTTC

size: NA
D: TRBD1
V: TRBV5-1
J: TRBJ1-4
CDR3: CASSSGQGDEKLFF
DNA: TGCGCCAGCAGCTCCGGACAGGGTGACGAAAAACTGTTTTTT

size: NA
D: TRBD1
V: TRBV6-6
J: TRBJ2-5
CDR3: CASAGQGTETQYF
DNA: TGTGCCAGTGCGGGACAGGGAACAGAGACCCAGTACTTC

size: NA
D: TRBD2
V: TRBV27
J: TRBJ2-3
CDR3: CASSRGLAFADTQYF
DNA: TGTGCCAGCAGTCGCGGACTAGCGTTTGCAGATACGCAGTATTTT

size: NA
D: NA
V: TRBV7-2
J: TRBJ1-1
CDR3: CASRPNGQMNTEAFF
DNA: TGTGCCAGCAGGCCAAATGGACAGATGAACACTGAAGCTTTCTTT

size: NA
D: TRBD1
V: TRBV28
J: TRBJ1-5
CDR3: CASSLLGQGYQPQHF
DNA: TGTGCCAGCAGCTTACTGGGACAGGGGTATCAGCCCCAGCATTTT

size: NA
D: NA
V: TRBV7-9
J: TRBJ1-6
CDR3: CASSFPPGSQGNSPLHF
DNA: TGTGCCAGCAGCTTTCCGCCCGGGTCTCAGGGTAATTCACCCCTCCACTTT

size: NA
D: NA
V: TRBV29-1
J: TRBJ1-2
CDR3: CSTYRPDYGYTF
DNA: TGCAGCACCTACCGCCCCGACTATGGCTACACCTTC

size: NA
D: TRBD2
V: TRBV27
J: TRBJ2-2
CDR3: CASSVFAPSGRANTGELFF
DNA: TGTGCCAGTAGCGTATTTGCGCCTAGCGGGAGGGCGAACACCGGGGAGCTGTTTTTT

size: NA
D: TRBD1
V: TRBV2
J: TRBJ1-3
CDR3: CASSVGQGTGNTIYF
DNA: TGTGCCAGCAGCGTAGGACAGGGGACTGGAAACACCATATATTTT

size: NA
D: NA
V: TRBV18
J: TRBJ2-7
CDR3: CASSPPHAGEQYF
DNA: TGTGCCAGCTCACCACCACATGCTGGCGAGCAGTACTTC

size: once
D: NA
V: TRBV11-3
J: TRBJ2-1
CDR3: CASSQLQEGEQFF
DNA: TGTGCCAGCAGCCAGCTCCAGGAGGGTGAGCAGTTCTTC

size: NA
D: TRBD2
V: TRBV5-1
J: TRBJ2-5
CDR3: CASSLGEGGGAGETQYF
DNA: TGCGCCAGCAGCTTGGGGGAAGGCGGGGGGGCAGGAGAGACCCAGTACTTC

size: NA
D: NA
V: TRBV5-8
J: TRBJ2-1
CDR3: CASSLYRVMDEQFF
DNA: TGTGCCAGCAGTTTGTACAGGGTTATGGATGAGCAGTTCTTC

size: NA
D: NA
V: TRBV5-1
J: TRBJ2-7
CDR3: CASSLDSNLRGQYF
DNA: TGCGCCAGCAGCTTGGATTCCAATTTACGCGGGCAGTACTTC

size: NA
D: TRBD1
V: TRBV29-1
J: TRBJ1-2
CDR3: CSGGTGDGYTF
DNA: TGCAGCGGTGGGACAGGAGATGGCTACACCTTC

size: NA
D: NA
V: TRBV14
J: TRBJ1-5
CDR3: CASSQDRIQHF
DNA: TGTGCCAGCAGCCAAGATCGTATCCAGCATTTT

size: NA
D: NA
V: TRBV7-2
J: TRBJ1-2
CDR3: CASSLRGGGSDYGGTF
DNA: TGTGCCAGCAGCTTAAGGGGGGGAGGCAGTGACTATGGGGGGACCTTC

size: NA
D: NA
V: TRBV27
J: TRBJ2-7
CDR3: CASSLGRTTYEQYF
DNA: TGTGCCAGCAGTTTGGGACGGACTACCTACGAGCAGTACTTC

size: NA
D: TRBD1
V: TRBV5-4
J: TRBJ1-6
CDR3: CASSLEQGAYNSPLHF
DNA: TGTGCCAGCAGCTTAGAACAGGGGGCTTATAATTCACCCCTCCACTTT

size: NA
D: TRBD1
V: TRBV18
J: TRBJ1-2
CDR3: CASSRDSGGYTF
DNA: TGTGCCAGCTCAAGGGACAGTGGAGGCTACACCTTC

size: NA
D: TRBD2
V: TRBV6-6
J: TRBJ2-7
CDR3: CASSALAGSGIYEQYF
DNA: TGTGCCAGCAGTGCCCTAGCGGGCTCTGGTATCTACGAGCAGTACTTC

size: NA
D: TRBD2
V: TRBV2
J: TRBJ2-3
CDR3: CASKLSGGASDTQYF
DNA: TGTGCCAGCAAGCTCAGCGGGGGGGCTTCAGATACGCAGTATTTT